Listed below are T cell receptor beta chains from one sample, sequenced in a study of T cells after yellow fever vaccination. TCRdb reanalysed the 5' RACE reads using MiXCR and keeps one entry per CDR3 protein. The table lists a few hundred thousand distinct CDR3 sequences, roughly 6.1% of them singletons. The sequencing here drew on PBMCs, taken 5 days after the yellow fever booster vaccination. All receptors derive from a man younger than 45 who received the YFV17D yellow fever vaccine. CDR3s include the opening cysteine and the closing phenylalanine or tryptophan. D genes are given only for firm matches. Expanded clones are given a class, and other clones once, few, many or no size at all.

abundance	v_gene	d_gene	j_gene	CDR3aa	CDR3nt
-	TRBV12-3/TRBV12-4	TRBD2	TRBJ2-1	CAISFGLAGGPRYNEQFF	TGTGCCATCAGTTTTGGACTAGCGGGAGGGCCTCGGTACAATGAGCAGTTCTTC
-	TRBV19	TRBD2	TRBJ2-2	CATVSRGGSLGELFF	TGTGCCACCGTTAGCCGGGGAGGGTCGCTCGGGGAGCTGTTTTTT
many	TRBV27	-	TRBJ1-2	CASTLSTRDRYGYTF	TGTGCCAGCACCCTGTCAACCAGGGATCGATATGGCTACACCTTC
few	TRBV25-1	TRBD1	TRBJ2-3	CASSDSGGSTDTQYF	TGTGCCAGCAGTGATTCAGGGGGCTCGACAGATACGCAGTATTTT
-	TRBV20-1	TRBD1	TRBJ2-3	CSARGQDRGWTDTQYF	TGCAGTGCTAGAGGCCAGGACAGGGGATGGACAGATACGCAGTATTTT
-	TRBV7-8	TRBD2	TRBJ2-3	CASRELAGVTDTQYF	TGTGCCAGCCGAGAACTAGCGGGGGTGACAGATACGCAGTATTTT
few	TRBV30	-	TRBJ1-1	CAWNRGYGTEAFF	TGTGCCTGGAATCGCGGCTACGGAACTGAAGCTTTCTTT
few	TRBV7-2	-	TRBJ2-2	CASSLEGPSSGELFF	TGTGCCAGCAGCTTAGAGGGTCCTTCGAGCGGGGAGCTGTTTTTT
-	TRBV5-6	TRBD2	TRBJ2-1	CASMLSTSGRAQEQFF	TGTGCCAGCATGCTATCGACTAGCGGGAGGGCCCAGGAGCAGTTCTTC
-	TRBV7-2	TRBD1	TRBJ1-5	CASSITGGDQPQHF	TGTGCCAGCAGCATCACAGGGGGCGATCAGCCCCAGCATTTT
-	TRBV28	-	TRBJ2-7	CASTGQSYEQYF	TGTGCCAGCACCGGACAGTCCTACGAGCAGTACTTC